This T cell receptor beta chain came from a study of cytomegalovirus exposure and HLA in healthy donors. Germline V CDR1 and CDR2: SGHKS, YYEKEE (reference sequence). The CDR3 totals 18 residues. The V and J ends lost 1 base and 5 bases, in that order; junction bases with no gene match: 13. Primers: 60 Vbeta forward and 13 Jbeta reverse. Repertoires were generated with immunoSEQ multiplex PCR, while TCRdb's copy carries only in-frame clones and drops some. Altogether about 180,000 clones are present, roughly 76% being singletons, with the ten largest covering approximately 5%. The specimen was PBMCs. The chain combines TRBV5-5 with TRBJ2-1; 9 positions match TRBD1. The origin of this receptor is a woman younger than 30 in good health and CMV-seropositive. The CDR3 sequence is CASSLLLLGDRANNEQFF. DNA of the CDR3: TGTGCCAGCAGCTTGTTGCTGCTGGGGGACAGGGCCAACAATGAGCAGTTCTTC.